This T cell receptor beta chain was retrieved from a study of cytomegalovirus exposure and HLA in healthy donors. Study-level background: There were a few hundred genotyped donors. Of these, roughly 80% fell in the genetic ancestry cluster associated with self-reported Caucasian donors.

As regards this clone: Antigen: not known.

Notes on the study in general: Cytomegalovirus-associated status was assigned to about 150 TCR beta chains. 87-base-pair reads could not separate some V segments, including TRBV6-2 and TRBV6-3.

The PCR made use of 60 Vbeta and 13 Jbeta primers. The authors' processing: Later, roughly 80 million unique TCR beta chains were counted in an analysis, and roughly 11 million of them were shared. Repertoires were generated with immunoSEQ multiplex PCR, while TCRdb's copy carries only in-frame clones and drops some. The V and J calls and clone size were taken over from that table, and D and trimming were inferred from the DNA. The sample holds 110,000 or so clones; over 60% are singletons and the top ten take under 3.5%. V was trimmed by 2 bases and J by 4 bases, leaving 17 bases between them. This CDR3 has 16 amino acids. Germline values: CDR1 MNHNS, CDR2 SASEGT.

This chain links TRBV6-1 with TRBJ1-2, with D perhaps TRBD1 (6 bases). This receptor was taken from a female donor in good health and CMV-seronegative. The sequencing sample was made of PBMCs. Here the CDR3 reads CASSENSRQAIYGYTF. CDR3 coding DNA: TGTGCCAGCAGTGAAAATAGTCGACAGGCGATCTATGGCTACACCTTC.